This TCR beta chain originates from a study of OX40 agonist ivuxolimab in advanced cancers. The data were produced by immunoSEQ multiplex PCR, yet TCRdb's version contains in-frame clones alone and is incomplete. The sample carries about 70,000 clones, roughly three quarters recorded once. This CDR3 comprises 14 residues. Trimming stripped 3 bases from V and 5 bases from J, with 12 bases between. Germline values: CDR1 SGHDT, CDR2 YYEEEE. This sequence originates from an adult with an advanced solid tumor such as melanoma, head and neck, liver or kidney cancer. V gene TRBV5-6 combines with J gene TRBJ1-5; D not resolved. Sequencing used CD4+ or CD8+ T cells sorted from blood, obtained in a trial of the OX40 agonist ivuxolimab. The CDR3: CASSSPGGDQPQHF. CDR3 bases: TGTGCCAGCAGCTCCCCAGGCGGGGATCAGCCCCAGCATTTT. The complete variable domain, with remaining parts taken from reference TRBV5-6 and TRBJ1-5, reads DAGVTQSPTHLIKTRGQQVTLRCSPKSGHDTVSWYQQALGQGPQFIFQYYEEEERQRGNFPDRFSGHQFPNYSSELNVNALLLGDSALYLCASSSPGGDQPQHFGDGTRLSIL.